This T cell receptor beta chain was retrieved from a study of T cells in localized non-small cell lung cancer. Study-wide findings and caveats: In uninvolved adjacent lung, T cell clonality reached its highest value, exceeding tumor. Sequencing, confined to only one tumor region, leaves heterogeneity possible.

Sequencing was performed with immunoSEQ multiplex PCR; in TCRdb, only in-frame clones are kept and a portion is missing. The sample has roughly 2,400 clones, roughly 20% seen once. This clone occurred many times. Its antigen is unidentified. Sequenced material: lung tumor tissue, taken before any cancer treatment. This TCR was recovered from an older male donor with stage I lung adenocarcinoma.

CDR3 in amino acids: CASSLTGGPTHIQYF. The DNA for the CDR3 is TGTGCCAGCAGCTTAACGGGAGGGCCGACGCACATTCAGTACTTC. The gene calls are TRBV7-4 and TRBJ2-4; 8 bases line up with TRBD2. The ends lost 2 bases at V and 8 bases at J; junction bases unmatched: 8. The CDR3 covers 15 residues. Germline CDR1 reads SGHVT; CDR2 reads SQSDAQ.